This T cell receptor beta chain is from a study of identical twins. General study points: Cross-sectional statistical analysis was relied on for the conclusions, without the same donors being followed. Out-of-frame alpha sequences shared by twins were enriched for low generation probability.

Donors uniformly comprised healthy Caucasians. MiXCR was run by TCRdb on the 5' RACE reads, yielding one entry per CDR3 protein. The data show some 660,000 distinct CDR3 sequences, with 8.6% seen just once and more than 0.75% held by the top ten. Details on this clonotype: Antigen: not known.

This sample was also put to use in a study of yellow fever vaccine responses in identical twins.

Source material: PBMCs. This TCR was sampled from a woman aged 18-35 years in good health.

CDR3 loop: CASSLGFSGTDTQYF. DNA of the CDR3: TGTGCCAGCAGCTTAGGCTTTAGCGGGACCGATACGCAGTATTTT. The J gene is TRBJ2-3, the V gene TRBV7-9; TRBD2 agrees at 8 bases. This CDR3 contains 15 residues. The V segment lost 1 base and the J segment 6 bases; nucleotides outside the gene matches: 6. CDR1 SEHNR and CDR2 FQNEAQ come from the germline V gene (reference sequence).